Listed below are T cell receptor beta chains from one sample, sequenced in a study of blood T cell repertoires in COVID-19. Profiled with immunoSEQ multiplex PCR; TCRdb holds only in-frame clones, not every one. The table shows approximately 190,000 clones, with 84% occurring only once. Material for sequencing was PBMCs or T cells enriched from blood (not recorded which). These receptors were collected from a woman younger than 45 who had been exposed to COVID-19. CDR3s include the opening cysteine and the closing phenylalanine or tryptophan. The D gene is left open where the match is weak. Size tells how often a clone was seen (once, few, many) or the class of an expanded clone, and some rows leave it out.

cdr3_nt cdr3_aa d_call v_call clone_size j_call cdr3_length
TGTGCCAGCAGCCAAGATCCGTGGGGCGCGAATGAAAAACTGTTTTTT CASSQDPWGANEKLFF - TRBV3-1/TRBV3-2 - TRBJ1-4 16
TGTGCCAGCAGCTACTCACGATTTGAGACCCAGTACTTC CASSYSRFETQYF - TRBV7-2 - TRBJ2-5 13
TGTGCCAGCAGCTCACGTTGGGGGGGGTATCAGCCCCAGCATTTT CASSSRWGGYQPQHF - TRBV9 - TRBJ1-5 15
TGTGCCAGCAGCCTCCGGACTAGCGGACTTAAACCCAATGAGCAGTTCTTC CASSLRTSGLKPNEQFF TRBD2 TRBV5-6 - TRBJ2-1 17
TGTGCCAGCAGTCATATTAGCGGGAAACACCCAGATACGCAGTATTTT CASSHISGKHPDTQYF TRBD2 TRBV3-1/TRBV3-2 - TRBJ2-3 16
TGCGCCAGCAGCCAAGGGGTCAGACAGGGATCGAATGAGCAGTTCTTC CASSQGVRQGSNEQFF TRBD1 TRBV4-1 - TRBJ2-1 16
TGTGCCAGCTCACCGAACAGGGGCTCCTATAATTCACCCCTCCACTTT CASSPNRGSYNSPLHF TRBD1 TRBV18 - TRBJ1-6 16
TGTGCCAGTAGTTCGGCGGACAGGCCGAACACCGGGGAGCTGTTTTTT CASSSADRPNTGELFF TRBD1 TRBV19 once TRBJ2-2 16
TGTGCCAGCAGCGGAACGACAGGCGGGGGGGAGCAGTACTTC CASSGTTGGGEQYF TRBD2 TRBV5-5 - TRBJ2-7 14
TGTGCCAGCAGGGCTAGCGGGGACACCGGGGAGCTGTTTTTT CASRASGDTGELFF TRBD2 TRBV7-9 - TRBJ2-2 14
TGCGCCAGCAGCTTGGTTTCCGGGACAGGTATCTATGGCTACACCTTC CASSLVSGTGIYGYTF TRBD1 TRBV5-1 - TRBJ1-2 16
TGTGCCAGCAGCTTGGGGAGGAATGAGCAGTTCTTC CASSLGRNEQFF - TRBV5-5 - TRBJ2-1 12
TGTGCCAGTAGTGACGAGCGGCGGAGTAGGCACAATGAGCAGTTCTTC CASSDERRSRHNEQFF - TRBV19 - TRBJ2-1 16
TGTGCCAGCTCACAAGACAGGGTCTACAATGAGCAGTTCTTC CASSQDRVYNEQFF TRBD1 TRBV18 - TRBJ2-1 14
TGTGCCAGCAACCAAAAGGGCAGGGCCGATGAGCAGTTCTTC CASNQKGRADEQFF - TRBV13 - TRBJ2-1 14
TGTGCCAGTAGTTCCGGACAAACGGGCGGCTATGGCTACACCTTC CASSSGQTGGYGYTF - TRBV19 - TRBJ1-2 15
TGTGCCAGCAGTTCTAGCGGGGCCCAAGAGACCCAGTACTTC CASSSSGAQETQYF TRBD2 TRBV7-9 - TRBJ2-5 14
TGTGCCAGTAGGAACCGGGACTACCTAATTTCTGGGGCCAACGTCCTGACTTTC CASRNRDYLISGANVLTF TRBD2 TRBV19 - TRBJ2-6 18
TGTGCCAGCAGTTTCCGGGACAGGGGCTACGAGCAGTACTTC CASSFRDRGYEQYF TRBD1 TRBV9 - TRBJ2-7 14
TGTGCCAGCAGGGAGCGTTGGAGAAGCTATGGCTACACCTTC CASRERWRSYGYTF - TRBV2 once TRBJ1-2 14
TGTGCCAGCAGCCGAGTTGACAGGGGGCAAACTGAAGCTTTCTTT CASSRVDRGQTEAFF TRBD1 TRBV2 few TRBJ1-1 15
TGTGCCAGCAGTTACTCTGAGCGGGGGGGCACAGATACGCAGTATTTT CASSYSERGGTDTQYF TRBD2 TRBV6-6 - TRBJ2-3 16
TGTGCCAGCAGCCGCCTGACTAGTTCCGATACGCAGTATTTT CASSRLTSSDTQYF - TRBV11-2 - TRBJ2-3 14
TGCGCCAGCAGCTTTTCAGGGGGCAGCTCCTACGAGCAGTACTTC CASSFSGGSSYEQYF TRBD1 TRBV5-1 once TRBJ2-7 15
TGTGCCAGCAGTTTGGGGAGTTATGGCTACACCTTC CASSLGSYGYTF - TRBV12-3/TRBV12-4 - TRBJ1-2 12
TGCGCCAGCAGTGAGGACAGCACGAACACTGAAGCTTTCTTT CASSEDSTNTEAFF - TRBV10-1 - TRBJ1-1 14
TGTGCCAGCAGCTTCAGGGCGGGGCGGCAAGAGACCCAGTACTTC CASSFRAGRQETQYF - TRBV9 - TRBJ2-5 15
TGTGCCAGCAGTTACTCGATTCCCCCGGGGTACGAGCAGTACTTC CASSYSIPPGYEQYF - TRBV6-5 - TRBJ2-7 15
TGTGCCAGCAGCTTAGCGGGGACAGGGAGTTCACCCCTCCACTTT CASSLAGTGSSPLHF TRBD1 TRBV7-9 - TRBJ1-6 15
TGCGCCAGCAGCCTCCAGCGGGGGGGCGAGGAGCTGTTTTTT CASSLQRGGEELFF TRBD2 TRBV4-1 - TRBJ2-2 14
TGTGCCAGCAGTCGTTCAGGGCGGAATGAGCAGTTCTTC CASSRSGRNEQFF - TRBV7-9 few TRBJ2-1 13
TGTGCCAGCAGCGTAGGGGAGGGGCCAACGAACTTC CASSVGEGPTNF TRBD2 TRBV9 - TRBJ2-7 12
TGCGCCACACAGGGGACTAGCAATCAGCCCCAGCATTTT CATQGTSNQPQHF TRBD1 TRBV10-1 - TRBJ1-5 13